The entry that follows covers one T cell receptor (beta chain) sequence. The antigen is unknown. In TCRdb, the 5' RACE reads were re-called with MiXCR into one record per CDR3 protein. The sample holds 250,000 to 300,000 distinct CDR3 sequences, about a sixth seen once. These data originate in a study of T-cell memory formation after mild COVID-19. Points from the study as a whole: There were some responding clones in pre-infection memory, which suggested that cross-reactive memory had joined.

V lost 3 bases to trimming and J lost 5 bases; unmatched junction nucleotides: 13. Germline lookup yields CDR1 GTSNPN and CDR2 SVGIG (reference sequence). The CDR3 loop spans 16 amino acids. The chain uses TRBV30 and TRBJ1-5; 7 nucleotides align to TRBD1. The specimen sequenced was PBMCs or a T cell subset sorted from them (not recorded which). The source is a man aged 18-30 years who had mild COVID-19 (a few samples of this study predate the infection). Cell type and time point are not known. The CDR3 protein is CAWSEAATGPYQPQHF. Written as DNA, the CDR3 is TGTGCCTGGAGCGAAGCAGCGACAGGGCCTTATCAGCCCCAGCATTTT. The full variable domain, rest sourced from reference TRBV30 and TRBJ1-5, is SQTIHQWPATLVQPVGSPLSLECTVEGTSNPNLYWYRQAAGRGLQLLFYSVGIGQISSEVPQNLSASRPQDRQFILSSKKLLLSDSGFYLCAWSEAATGPYQPQHFGDGTRLSIL.